A selection of T cell receptor beta chains follows, all from one sample in a study of T-cell memory formation after mild COVID-19. TCRdb re-analysed the 5' RACE reads in MiXCR, keeping a single row per CDR3 protein. The sample carries more than 80,000 distinct CDR3 sequences, approximately 15% recorded once. The sequenced sample consisted of PBMCs or a T cell subset sorted from them (not recorded which). The receptors were gathered from an adult woman who had mild COVID-19 (a few samples of this study predate the infection). Cell type and time point are not known. The conserved cysteine and the conserved F or W are not part of the CDR3 here. A row's size may be missing; if present it is once, few, many or a size class.

V: TRBV7-2
J: TRBJ2-1
size: many
CDR3: ASSLSGWTSGTHSYNEQF

V: TRBV9
J: TRBJ1-2
size: .
CDR3: ASSANRGTGDTYGYT

V: TRBV7-9
J: TRBJ2-7
size: .
CDR3: ASSPSSGRGSYEQY

V: TRBV27
J: TRBJ2-3
size: .
CDR3: ASSPAPGRDSTDTQY

V: TRBV6-1
J: TRBJ2-7
size: few
CDR3: ASSGREFYEQY

V: TRBV6-1
J: TRBJ1-1
size: .
CDR3: ASSEGLDRNTEAF

V: TRBV9
J: TRBJ2-7
size: .
CDR3: ASSSAQGSEQY

V: TRBV13
J: TRBJ2-3
size: few
CDR3: ASSSSGLTDPSTDTQY

V: TRBV27
J: TRBJ2-6
size: few
CDR3: ATSPFSSGANVLT

V: TRBV25-1
J: TRBJ2-1
size: once
CDR3: ASSDPGQAYNEQF

V: TRBV6-4
J: TRBJ1-1
size: few
CDR3: ASSSTGVTEAF

V: TRBV2
J: TRBJ2-2
size: .
CDR3: IRGTATGELF

V: TRBV24-1
J: TRBJ1-3
size: .
CDR3: ATSDEGLFGNTIY

V: TRBV5-1
J: TRBJ1-6
size: .
CDR3: ASSLDRDRGNSPLH

V: TRBV7-6
J: TRBJ2-2
size: .
CDR3: ASSLGILDGELF